This TCR beta chain was sequenced in a study of cytomegalovirus exposure and HLA in healthy donors. On the study more broadly: The Caucasian-associated ancestry cluster held 80% to 90% of some 420 genotyped donors.

Germline V gene sequence: CDR1 MNHNY, CDR2 SVGAGI (reference sequence). With V trimmed by 6 bases and J by 3 bases, 9 bases remained unmatched. The CDR3 extends over 15 amino acids. Use of 60 Vbeta and 13 Jbeta primers characterized the PCR. Some clones are missing from TCRdb's copy, which holds only in-frame ones; the method was immunoSEQ multiplex PCR. The sample carries 110,000 to 150,000 clones, about three quarters recorded once. The sequence came from a male donor in good health and CMV-seronegative. This sequence joins TRBV6-6 and TRBJ2-5, with TRBD2 matching 8 bases. The sequencing sample was made of PBMCs. For the CDR3, the DNA is TGTGCCAGCAGACACCAGGGACTAGTCGAAGAGACCCAGTACTTC. Its translation is CASRHQGLVEETQYF.